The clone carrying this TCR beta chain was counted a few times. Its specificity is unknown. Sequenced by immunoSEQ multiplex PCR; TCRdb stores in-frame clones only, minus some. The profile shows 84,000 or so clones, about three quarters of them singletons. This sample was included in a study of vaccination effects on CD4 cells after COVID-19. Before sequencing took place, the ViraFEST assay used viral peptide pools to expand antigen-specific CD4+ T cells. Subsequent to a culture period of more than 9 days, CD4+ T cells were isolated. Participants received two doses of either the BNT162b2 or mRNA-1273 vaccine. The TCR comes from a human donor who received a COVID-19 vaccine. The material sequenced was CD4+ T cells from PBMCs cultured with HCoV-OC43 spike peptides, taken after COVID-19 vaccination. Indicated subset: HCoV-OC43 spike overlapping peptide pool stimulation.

CDR3 DNA sequence: TGTGCCAGCTCACCAGGGTATTGGGAGACCCAGTACTTC. Translating gives CASSPGYWETQYF. J is TRBJ2-5 and V is TRBV18; D is undetermined. Germline CDR1 reads KGHSH; CDR2 reads LQKENI. V dropped 2 bases and J dropped 5 bases, with 9 bases sitting between them. This CDR3 has 13 residues.